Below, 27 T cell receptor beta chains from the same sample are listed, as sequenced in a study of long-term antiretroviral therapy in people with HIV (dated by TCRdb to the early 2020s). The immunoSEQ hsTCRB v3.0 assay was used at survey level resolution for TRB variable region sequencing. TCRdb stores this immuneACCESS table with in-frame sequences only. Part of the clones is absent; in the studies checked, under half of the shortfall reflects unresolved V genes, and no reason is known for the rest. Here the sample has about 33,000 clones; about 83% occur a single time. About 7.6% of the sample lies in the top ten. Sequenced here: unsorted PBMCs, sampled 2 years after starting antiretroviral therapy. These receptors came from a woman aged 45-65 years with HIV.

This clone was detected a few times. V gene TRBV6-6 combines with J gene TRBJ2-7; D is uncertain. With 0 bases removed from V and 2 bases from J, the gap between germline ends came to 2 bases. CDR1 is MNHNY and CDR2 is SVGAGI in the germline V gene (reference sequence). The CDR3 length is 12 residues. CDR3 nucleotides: TGTGCCAGCAGTTACTCAGCCTACGAGCAGTACTTC. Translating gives CASSYSAYEQYF.

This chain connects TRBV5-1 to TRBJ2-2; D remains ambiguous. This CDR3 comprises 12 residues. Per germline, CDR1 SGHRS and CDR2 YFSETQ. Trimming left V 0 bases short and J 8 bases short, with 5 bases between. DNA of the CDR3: TGCGCCAGCAGCTTGGCCGGGGGGGAGCTGTTTTTT. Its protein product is CASSLAGGELFF.

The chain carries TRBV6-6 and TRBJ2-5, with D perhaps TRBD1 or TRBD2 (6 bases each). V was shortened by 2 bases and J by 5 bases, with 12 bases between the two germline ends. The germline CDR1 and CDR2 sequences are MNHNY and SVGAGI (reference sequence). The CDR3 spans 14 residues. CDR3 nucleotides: TGTGCCAGCAGTTACCACCAGGGGAGGGAGACCCAGTACTTC. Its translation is CASSYHQGRETQYF.

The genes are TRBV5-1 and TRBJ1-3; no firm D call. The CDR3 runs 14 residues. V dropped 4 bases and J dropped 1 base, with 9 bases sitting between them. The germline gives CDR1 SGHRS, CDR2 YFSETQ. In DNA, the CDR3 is TGCGCCAGCAGCAATAAGGGTTCTGGAAACACCATATATTTT. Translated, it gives CASSNKGSGNTIYF.

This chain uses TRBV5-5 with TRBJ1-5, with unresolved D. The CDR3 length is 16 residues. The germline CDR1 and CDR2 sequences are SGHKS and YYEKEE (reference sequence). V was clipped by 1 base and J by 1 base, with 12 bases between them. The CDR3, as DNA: TGTGCCAGCAGCTTGTCGATGGCGTCGAGCAATCAGCCCCAGCATTTT. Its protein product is CASSLSMASSNQPQHF.

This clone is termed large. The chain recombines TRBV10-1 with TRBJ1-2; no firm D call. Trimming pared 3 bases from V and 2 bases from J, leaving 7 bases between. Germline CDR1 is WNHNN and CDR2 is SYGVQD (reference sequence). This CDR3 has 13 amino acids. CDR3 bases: TGCGCCAGCAGTGATACAAAAAACTATGGCTACACCTTC. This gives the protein CASSDTKNYGYTF.

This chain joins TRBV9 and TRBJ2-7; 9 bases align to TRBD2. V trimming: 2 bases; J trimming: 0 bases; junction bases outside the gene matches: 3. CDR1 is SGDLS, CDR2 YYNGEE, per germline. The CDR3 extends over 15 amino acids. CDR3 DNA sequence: TGTGCCAGCAGCGTTACTAGCGGGCCCTCCTACGAGCAGTACTTC. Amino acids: CASSVTSGPSYEQYF.

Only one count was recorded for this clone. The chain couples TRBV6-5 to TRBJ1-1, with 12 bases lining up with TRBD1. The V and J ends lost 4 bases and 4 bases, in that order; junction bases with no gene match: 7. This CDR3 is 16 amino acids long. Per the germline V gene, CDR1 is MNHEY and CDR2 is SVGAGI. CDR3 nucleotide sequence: TGTGCCAGCAGTTCCGGGACAGGGGGCTCAGGCACTGAAGCTTTCTTT. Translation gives CASSSGTGGSGTEAFF.

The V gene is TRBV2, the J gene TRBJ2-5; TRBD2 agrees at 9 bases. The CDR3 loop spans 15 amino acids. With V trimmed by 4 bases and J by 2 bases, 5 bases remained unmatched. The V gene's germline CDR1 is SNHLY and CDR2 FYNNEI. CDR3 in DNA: TGTGCCAGCAGTGGGTCTAGCGGGGCACAAGAGACCCAGTACTTC. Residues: CASSGSSGAQETQYF.

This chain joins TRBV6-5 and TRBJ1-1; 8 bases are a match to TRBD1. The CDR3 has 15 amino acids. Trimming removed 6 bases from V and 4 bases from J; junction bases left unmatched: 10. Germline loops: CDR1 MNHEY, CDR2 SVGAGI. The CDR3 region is CASSRTPGGTTEAFF. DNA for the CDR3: TGTGCCAGCAGCCGAACACCAGGGGGCACCACTGAAGCTTTCTTT.

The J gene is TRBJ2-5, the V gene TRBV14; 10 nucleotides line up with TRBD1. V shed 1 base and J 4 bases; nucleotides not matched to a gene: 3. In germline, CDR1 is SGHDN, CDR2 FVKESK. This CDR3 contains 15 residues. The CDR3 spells CASSQGRTGGETQYF. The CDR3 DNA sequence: TGTGCCAGCAGCCAAGGTCGGACAGGGGGAGAGACCCAGTACTTC.

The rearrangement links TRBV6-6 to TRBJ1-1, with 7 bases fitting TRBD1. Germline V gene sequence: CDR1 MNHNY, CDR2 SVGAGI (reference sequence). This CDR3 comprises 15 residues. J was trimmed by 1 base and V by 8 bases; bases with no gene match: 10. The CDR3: CASLNPGQTNTEAFF. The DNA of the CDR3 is TGTGCCAGCTTAAACCCGGGACAGACGAACACTGAAGCTTTCTTT.

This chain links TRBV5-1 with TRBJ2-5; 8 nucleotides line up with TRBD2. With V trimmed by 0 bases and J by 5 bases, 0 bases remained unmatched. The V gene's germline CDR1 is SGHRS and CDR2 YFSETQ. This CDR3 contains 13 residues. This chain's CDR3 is CASSLAGGETQYF. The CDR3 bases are TGCGCCAGCAGCTTGGCGGGGGGGGAGACCCAGTACTTC.

Here the CDR3 DNA reads TGTGCCTGGAGTGTACAGACCCAGCAGCCCCAGCATTTT. Translated, it gives CAWSVQTQQPQHF. J is TRBJ1-5 and V is TRBV30, with D unclear. The CDR3 is made up of 13 amino acids. The V gene lost 0 bases and the J gene lost 7 bases, with 10 bases spanning the gap. CDR1 is GTSNPN, CDR2 SVGIG, per germline (reference sequence).

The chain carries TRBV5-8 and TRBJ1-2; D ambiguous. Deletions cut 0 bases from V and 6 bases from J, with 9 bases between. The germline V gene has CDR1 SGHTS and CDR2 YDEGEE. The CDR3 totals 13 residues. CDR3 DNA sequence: TGTGCCAGCAGCTTGGTTAGGGAGGATGGCTACACCTTC. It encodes CASSLVREDGYTF.

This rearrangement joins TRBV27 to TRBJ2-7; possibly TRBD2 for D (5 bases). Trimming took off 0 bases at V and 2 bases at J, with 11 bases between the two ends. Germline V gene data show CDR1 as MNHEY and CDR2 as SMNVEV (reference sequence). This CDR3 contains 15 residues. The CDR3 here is CASSLSMDGTYEQYF. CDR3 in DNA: TGTGCCAGCAGTTTATCGATGGACGGGACCTACGAGCAGTACTTC.

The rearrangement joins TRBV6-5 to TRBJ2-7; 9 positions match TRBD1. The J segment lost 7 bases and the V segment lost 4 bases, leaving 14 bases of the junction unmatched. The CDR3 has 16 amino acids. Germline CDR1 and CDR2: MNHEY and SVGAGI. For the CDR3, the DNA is TGTGCCAGCAGTTCAACACCTATCTCGACAGGGGGGGAGCAGTACTTC. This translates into CASSSTPISTGGEQYF.

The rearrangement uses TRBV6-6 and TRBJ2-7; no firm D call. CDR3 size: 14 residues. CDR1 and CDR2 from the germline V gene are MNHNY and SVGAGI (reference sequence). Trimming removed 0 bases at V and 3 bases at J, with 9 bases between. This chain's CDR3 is CASSYSNGYYEQYF. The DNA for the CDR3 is TGTGCCAGCAGTTACTCGAACGGTTACTACGAGCAGTACTTC.

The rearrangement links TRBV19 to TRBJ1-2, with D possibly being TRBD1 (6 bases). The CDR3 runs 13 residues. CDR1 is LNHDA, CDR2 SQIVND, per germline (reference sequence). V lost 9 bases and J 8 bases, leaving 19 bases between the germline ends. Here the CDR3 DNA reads TGTGCCAGCGCTCTCCACAGGGAAGGAGGCTACACCTTC. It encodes CASALHREGGYTF. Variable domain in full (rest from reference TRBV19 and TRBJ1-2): DGGITQSPKYLFRKEGQNVTLSCEQNLNHDAMYWYRQDPGQGLRLIYYSQIVNDFQKGDIAEGYSVSREKKESFPLTVTSAQKNPTAFYLCASALHREGGYTFGSGTRLTVV.

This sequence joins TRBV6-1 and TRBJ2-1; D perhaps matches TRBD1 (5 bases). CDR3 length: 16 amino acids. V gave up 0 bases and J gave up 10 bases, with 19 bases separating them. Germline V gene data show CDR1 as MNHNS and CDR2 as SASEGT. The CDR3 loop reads CASSEALIGALWEQFF. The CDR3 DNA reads TGTGCCAGCAGTGAAGCTCTGATAGGGGCCCTATGGGAGCAGTTCTTC.

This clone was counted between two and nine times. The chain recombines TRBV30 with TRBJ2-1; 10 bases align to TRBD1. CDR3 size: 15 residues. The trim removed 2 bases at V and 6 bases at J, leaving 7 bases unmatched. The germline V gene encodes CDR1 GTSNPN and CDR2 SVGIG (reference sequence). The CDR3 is CAWSHGTGVSNEQFF. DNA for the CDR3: TGTGCCTGGAGTCACGGGACAGGGGTCAGCAATGAGCAGTTCTTC.

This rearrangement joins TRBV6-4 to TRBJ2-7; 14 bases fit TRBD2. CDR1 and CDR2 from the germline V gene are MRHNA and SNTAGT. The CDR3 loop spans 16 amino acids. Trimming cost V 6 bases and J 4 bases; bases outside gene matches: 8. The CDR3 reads CASRTSGGGLGYEQYV. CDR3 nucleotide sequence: TGTGCCAGCAGGACTAGCGGGGGGGGCCTGGGTTACGAGCAGTACGTC.

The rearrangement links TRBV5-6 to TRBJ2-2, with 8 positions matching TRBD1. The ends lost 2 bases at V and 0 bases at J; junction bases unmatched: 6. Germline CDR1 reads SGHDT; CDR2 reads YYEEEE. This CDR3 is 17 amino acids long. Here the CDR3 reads CASSFFSQGANTGELFF. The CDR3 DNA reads TGTGCCAGCAGCTTCTTCTCACAGGGGGCGAACACCGGGGAGCTGTTTTTT.

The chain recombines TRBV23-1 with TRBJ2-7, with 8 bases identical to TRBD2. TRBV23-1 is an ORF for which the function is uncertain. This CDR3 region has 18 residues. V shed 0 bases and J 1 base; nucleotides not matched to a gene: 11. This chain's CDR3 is CASSQSAGGTPISYEQYV. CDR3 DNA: TGCGCCAGCAGTCAATCCGCGGGGGGCACCCCAATATCCTACGAGCAGTACGTC.

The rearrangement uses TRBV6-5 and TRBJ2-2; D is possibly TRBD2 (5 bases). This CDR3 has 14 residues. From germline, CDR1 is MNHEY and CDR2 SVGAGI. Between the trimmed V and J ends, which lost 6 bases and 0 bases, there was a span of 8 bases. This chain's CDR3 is CASRRTANTGELFF. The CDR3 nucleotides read TGTGCCAGCAGACGGACTGCGAACACCGGGGAGCTGTTTTTT.

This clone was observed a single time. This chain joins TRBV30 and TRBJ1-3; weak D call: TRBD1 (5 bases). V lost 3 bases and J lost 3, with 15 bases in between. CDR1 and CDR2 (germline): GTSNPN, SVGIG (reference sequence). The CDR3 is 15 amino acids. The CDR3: CAWRQGFAFGNTIYF. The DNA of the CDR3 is TGTGCCTGGAGGCAGGGATTCGCCTTTGGAAACACCATATATTTT.

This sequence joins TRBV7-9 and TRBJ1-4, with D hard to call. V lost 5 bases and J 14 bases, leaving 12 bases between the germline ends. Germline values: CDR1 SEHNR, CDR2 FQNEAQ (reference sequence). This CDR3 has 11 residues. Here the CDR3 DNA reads TGTGCCAGCAGCCCCGCCTCGGATCTGTTTTTT. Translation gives CASSPASDLFF.